This TCR beta chain was retrieved from a study of blood T cell repertoires in COVID-19 (TCRdb year 2020). Notes on the research overall: Samples from collaborators originated in the United States, Italy and Spain and spanned both the acute and convalescent phases of COVID-19. Sample metadata almost always included a de-identified subject ID, COVID-19 status, age in years and sex. Subjects who had been exposed to COVID-19, were actively infected with it, or had recovered from it provided the deeply sampled blood TCRbeta repertoires that made up the dataset. Where available, HLA class I and class II types were obtained from metadata supplied by the sample provider rather than from assay-based typing. The samples were drawn from the first 160 participants of the ongoing ImmuneRACE study and from some 1,300 subjects provided by 6 global collaborators. The prospective study material was composed of cDNA or gDNA derived from T cells, B-cell-depleted T cells, or PBMCs. The repertoires were made available in a free public database intended to serve as a resource for research on the immune response to SARS-CoV-2. Study-wide conclusions, independent of this receptor: Clinical and demographic metadata were provided uncurated, with the amount varying by source and participant.

TCRbeta CDR3 regions were amplified from genomic DNA by means of the immunoSEQ Assay, a bias-controlled multiplex PCR. Per the authors' processing: Within the assay, amplification of reference gene primers was used to estimate how many nucleated cells each sample contained. Sequence reads were collapsed and filtered to measure the absolute abundance of every unique TCRbeta CDR3 rearrangement. For each sample, productive Simpson clonality was calculated by taking the square root of Simpson's diversity index across productive rearrangements. This is the immuneACCESS table as TCRdb keeps it, with only in-frame sequences that have V and J called. A part of the clones is gone; compared with another copy, unresolved V genes explain less than half, and the rest is unexplained. Clone size and the V and J calls come from that table; the DNA yielded D and trimming. Within this sample are over 150,000 clones, with more than 85% of them counted one time only. Of the sample, less than 3% falls within the top ten clones.

CDR1 and CDR2, per the germline V gene, are MDHEN and SYDVKM. At the junction V is shortened by 2 bases and J by 8 bases, with 15 bases in between. The CDR3 sequence holds 14 residues, the cysteine and phenylalanine included. Of all the DNA, just the CDR3 is kept, 42 bases in frame from base 1. One collaborating source in Seattle enrolled patients while the patients were actively infected and followed the patients over time throughout the course of disease. Collaborating institutions collected whole blood in K2EDTA tubes following their own protocols. For TCRbeta analysis, collaborator samples were shipped as frozen whole blood, as isolated PBMCs, or as DNA extracted from either sample type. A word on this clone: It has no known antigen specificity. No base qualities exist here, and no much larger clone lies one base off it.

The source of this sequence is a woman older than 75 with COVID-19, enrolled during active disease. Sequencing was done on a sample of peripheral blood. This receptor chain uses TRBV28 and TRBJ1-2; TRBD1 is possibly the D segment (6 matching bases). The CDR3 has the sequence CASSLNTGSRGYTF. DNA sequence: TGTGCCAGCAGTTTAAACACAGGGAGTAGGGGCTACACCTTC.